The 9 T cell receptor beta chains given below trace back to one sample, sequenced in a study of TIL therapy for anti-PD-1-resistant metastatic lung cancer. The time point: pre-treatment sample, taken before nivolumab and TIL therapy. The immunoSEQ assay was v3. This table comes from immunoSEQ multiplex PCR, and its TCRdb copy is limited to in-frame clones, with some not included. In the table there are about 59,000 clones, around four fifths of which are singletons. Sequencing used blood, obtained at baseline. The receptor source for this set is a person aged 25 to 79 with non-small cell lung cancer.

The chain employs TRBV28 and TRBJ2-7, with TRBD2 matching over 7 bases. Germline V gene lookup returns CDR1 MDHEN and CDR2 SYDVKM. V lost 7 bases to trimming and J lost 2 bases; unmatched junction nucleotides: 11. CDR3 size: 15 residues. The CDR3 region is CASNSAGVLTYEQYF. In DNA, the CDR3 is TGTGCCAGCAACTCCGCGGGAGTCTTAACCTACGAGCAGTACTTC.

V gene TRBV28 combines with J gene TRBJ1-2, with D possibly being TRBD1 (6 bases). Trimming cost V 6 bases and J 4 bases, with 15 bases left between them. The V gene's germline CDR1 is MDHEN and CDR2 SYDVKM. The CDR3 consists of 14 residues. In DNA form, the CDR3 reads TGTGCCAGCAGGCCATACAGGGACGGCTATGGCTACACCTTC. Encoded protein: CASRPYRDGYGYTF.

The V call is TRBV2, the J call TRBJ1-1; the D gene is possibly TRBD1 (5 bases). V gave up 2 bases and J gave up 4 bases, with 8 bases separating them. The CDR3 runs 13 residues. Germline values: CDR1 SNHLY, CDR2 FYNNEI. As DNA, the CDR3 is TGTGCCAGCAGTGAACTGGGGGTCACTGAAGCTTTCTTT. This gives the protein CASSELGVTEAFF.

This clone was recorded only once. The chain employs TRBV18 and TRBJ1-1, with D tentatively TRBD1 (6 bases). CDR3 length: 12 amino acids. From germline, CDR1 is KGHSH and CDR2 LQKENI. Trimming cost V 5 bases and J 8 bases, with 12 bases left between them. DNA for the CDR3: TGTGCCAGCTCATCCTTCGGGACAGAAGCTTTCTTT. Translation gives CASSSFGTEAFF.

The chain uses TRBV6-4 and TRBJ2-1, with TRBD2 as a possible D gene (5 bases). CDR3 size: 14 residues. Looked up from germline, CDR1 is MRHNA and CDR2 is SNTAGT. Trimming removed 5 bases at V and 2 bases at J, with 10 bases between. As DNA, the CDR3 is TGTGCCAGCAGTCCGGACGGGACCTACAATGAGCAGTTCTTC. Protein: CASSPDGTYNEQFF.

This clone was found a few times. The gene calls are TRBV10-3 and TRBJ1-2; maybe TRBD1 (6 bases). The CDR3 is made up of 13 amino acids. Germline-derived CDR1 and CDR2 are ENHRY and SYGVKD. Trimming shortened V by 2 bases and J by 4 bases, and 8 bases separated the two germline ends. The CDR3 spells CAISETGPYGYTF. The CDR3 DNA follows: TGTGCCATCAGTGAGACAGGGCCCTATGGCTACACCTTC.

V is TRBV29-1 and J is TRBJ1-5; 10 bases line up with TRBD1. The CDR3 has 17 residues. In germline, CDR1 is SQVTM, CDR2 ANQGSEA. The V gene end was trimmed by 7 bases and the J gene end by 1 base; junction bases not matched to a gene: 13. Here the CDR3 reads CSALRGTGDFSNQPQHF. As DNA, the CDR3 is TGCAGCGCGCTAAGAGGGACAGGGGATTTCAGCAATCAGCCCCAGCATTTT.

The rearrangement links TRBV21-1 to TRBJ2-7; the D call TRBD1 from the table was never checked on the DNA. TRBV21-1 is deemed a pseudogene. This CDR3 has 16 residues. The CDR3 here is CASSKGAGSPSYEQYF. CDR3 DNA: TGTGCCAGCAGCAAAGGAGCAGGGTCCCCCTCCTACGAGCAGTACTTC.

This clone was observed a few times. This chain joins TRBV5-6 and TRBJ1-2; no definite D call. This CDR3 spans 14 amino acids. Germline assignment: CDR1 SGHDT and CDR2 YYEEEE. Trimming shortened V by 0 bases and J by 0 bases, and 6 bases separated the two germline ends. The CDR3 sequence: CASSLVAANYGYTF. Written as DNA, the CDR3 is TGTGCCAGCAGCTTGGTCGCAGCTAACTATGGCTACACCTTC.